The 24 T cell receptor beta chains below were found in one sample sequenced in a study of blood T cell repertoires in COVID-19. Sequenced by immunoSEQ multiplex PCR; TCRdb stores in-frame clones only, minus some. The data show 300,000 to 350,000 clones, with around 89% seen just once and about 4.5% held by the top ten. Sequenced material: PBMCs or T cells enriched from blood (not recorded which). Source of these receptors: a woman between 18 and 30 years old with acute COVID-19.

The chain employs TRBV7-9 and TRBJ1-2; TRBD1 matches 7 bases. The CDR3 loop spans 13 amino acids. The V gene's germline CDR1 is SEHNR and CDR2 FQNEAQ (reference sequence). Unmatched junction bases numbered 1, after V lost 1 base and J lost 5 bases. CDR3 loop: CASSLEGAYGYTF. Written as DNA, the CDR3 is TGTGCCAGCAGCTTAGAGGGGGCGTATGGCTACACCTTC. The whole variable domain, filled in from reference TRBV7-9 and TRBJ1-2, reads DTGVSQNPRHKITKRGQNVTFRCDPISEHNRLYWYRQTLGQGPEFLTYFQNEAQLEKSRLLSDRFSAERPKGSFSTLEIQRTEQGDSAMYLCASSLEGAYGYTFGSGTRLTVV.

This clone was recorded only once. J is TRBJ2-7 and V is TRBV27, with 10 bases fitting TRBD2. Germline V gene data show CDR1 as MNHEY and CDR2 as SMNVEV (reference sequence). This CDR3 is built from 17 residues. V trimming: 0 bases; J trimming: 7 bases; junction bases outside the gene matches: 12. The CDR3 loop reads CASSLSGLARTTSEQYF. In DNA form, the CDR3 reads TGTGCCAGCAGTTTATCGGGACTAGCGAGAACGACTAGTGAGCAGTACTTC.

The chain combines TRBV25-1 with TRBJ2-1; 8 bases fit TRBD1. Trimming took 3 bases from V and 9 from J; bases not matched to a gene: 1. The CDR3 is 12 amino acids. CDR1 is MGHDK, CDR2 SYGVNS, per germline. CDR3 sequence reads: CASSDRGREQFF. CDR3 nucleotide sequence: TGTGCCAGCAGTGACAGGGGGCGTGAGCAGTTCTTC. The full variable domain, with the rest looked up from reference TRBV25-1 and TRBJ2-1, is EADIYQTPRYLVIGTGKKITLECSQTMGHDKMYWYQQDPGMELHLIHYSYGVNSTEKGDLSSESTVSRIRTEHFPLTLESARPSHTSQYLCASSDRGREQFFGPGTRLTVL.

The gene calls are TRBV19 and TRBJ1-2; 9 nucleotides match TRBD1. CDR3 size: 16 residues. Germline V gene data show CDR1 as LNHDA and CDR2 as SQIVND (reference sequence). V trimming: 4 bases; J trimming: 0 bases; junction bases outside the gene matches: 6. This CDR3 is CASSTLGQGANYGYTF. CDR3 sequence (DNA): TGTGCCAGTAGTACTTTGGGACAGGGCGCTAACTATGGCTACACCTTC.

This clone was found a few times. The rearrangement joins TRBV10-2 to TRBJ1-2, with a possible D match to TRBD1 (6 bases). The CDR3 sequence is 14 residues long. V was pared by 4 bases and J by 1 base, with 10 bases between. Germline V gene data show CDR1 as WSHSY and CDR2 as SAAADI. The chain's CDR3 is CASSADSGNYGYTF. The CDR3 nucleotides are TGCGCCAGCAGTGCGGACAGTGGTAACTATGGCTACACCTTC.

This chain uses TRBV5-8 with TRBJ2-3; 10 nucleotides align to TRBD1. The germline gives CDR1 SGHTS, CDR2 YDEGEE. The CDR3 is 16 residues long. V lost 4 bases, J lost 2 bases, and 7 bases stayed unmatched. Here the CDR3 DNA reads TGTGCCAGCAGCCTGGGGACAGGGGCCTCCACAGATACGCAGTATTTT. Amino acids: CASSLGTGASTDTQYF.

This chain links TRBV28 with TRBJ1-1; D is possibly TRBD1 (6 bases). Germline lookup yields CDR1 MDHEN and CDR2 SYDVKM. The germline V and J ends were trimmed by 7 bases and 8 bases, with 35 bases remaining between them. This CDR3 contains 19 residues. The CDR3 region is CASTPGSNWDIRLVGEAFF. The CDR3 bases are TGTGCCAGCACCCCCGGCAGTAATTGGGACATTCGATTGGTAGGAGAAGCTTTCTTT.

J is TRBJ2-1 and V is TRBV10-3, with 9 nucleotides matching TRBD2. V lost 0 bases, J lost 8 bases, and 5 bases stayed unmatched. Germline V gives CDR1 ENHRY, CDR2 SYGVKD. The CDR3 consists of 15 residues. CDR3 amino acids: CAISESVSGRHEQFF. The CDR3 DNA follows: TGTGCCATCAGTGAGTCTGTTAGCGGGAGACATGAGCAGTTCTTC.

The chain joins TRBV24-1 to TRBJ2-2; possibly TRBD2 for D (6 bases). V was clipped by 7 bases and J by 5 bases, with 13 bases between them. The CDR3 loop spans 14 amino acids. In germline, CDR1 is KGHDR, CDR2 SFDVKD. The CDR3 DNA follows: TGTGCCACCAGCCGACTAGGGGAAACCGGGGAGCTGTTTTTT. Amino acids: CATSRLGETGELFF.

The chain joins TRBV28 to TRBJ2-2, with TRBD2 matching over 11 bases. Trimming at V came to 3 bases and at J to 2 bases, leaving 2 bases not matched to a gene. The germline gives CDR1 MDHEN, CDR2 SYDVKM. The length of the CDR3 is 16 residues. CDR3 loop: CASSFGTSGNTGELFF. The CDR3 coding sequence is TGTGCCAGCAGTTTCGGGACTAGCGGTAACACCGGGGAGCTGTTTTTT.

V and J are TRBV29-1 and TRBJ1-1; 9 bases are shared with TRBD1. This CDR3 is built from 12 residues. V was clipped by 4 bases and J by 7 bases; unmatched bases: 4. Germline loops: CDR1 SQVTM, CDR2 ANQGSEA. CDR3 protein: CSVGTGESEAFF. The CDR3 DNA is TGCAGCGTTGGGACAGGGGAGAGTGAAGCTTTCTTT.

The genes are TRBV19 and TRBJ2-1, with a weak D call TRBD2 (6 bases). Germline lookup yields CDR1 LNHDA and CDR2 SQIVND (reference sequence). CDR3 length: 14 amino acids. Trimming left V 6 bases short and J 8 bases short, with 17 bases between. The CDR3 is CASRSGGSGYEQFF. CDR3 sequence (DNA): TGTGCCAGTAGGAGTGGAGGGAGCGGCTATGAGCAGTTCTTC.

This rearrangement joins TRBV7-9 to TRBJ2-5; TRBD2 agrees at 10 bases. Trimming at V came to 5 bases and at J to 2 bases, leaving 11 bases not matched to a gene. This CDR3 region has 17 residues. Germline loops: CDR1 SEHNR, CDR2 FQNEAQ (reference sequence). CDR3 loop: CASSQRLAGLPQETQYF. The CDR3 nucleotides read TGTGCCAGCAGCCAAAGACTAGCGGGCCTACCACAAGAGACCCAGTACTTC. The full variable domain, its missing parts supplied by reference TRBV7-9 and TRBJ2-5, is DTGVSQNPRHKITKRGQNVTFRCDPISEHNRLYWYRQTLGQGPEFLTYFQNEAQLEKSRLLSDRFSAERPKGSFSTLEIQRTEQGDSAMYLCASSQRLAGLPQETQYFGPGTRLLVL.

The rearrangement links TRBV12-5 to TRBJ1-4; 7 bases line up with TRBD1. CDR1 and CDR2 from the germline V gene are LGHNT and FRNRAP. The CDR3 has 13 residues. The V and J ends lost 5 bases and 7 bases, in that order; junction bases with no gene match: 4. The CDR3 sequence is CASGTPGGEKLFF. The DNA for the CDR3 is TGTGCTAGTGGTACTCCAGGGGGTGAAAAACTGTTTTTT.

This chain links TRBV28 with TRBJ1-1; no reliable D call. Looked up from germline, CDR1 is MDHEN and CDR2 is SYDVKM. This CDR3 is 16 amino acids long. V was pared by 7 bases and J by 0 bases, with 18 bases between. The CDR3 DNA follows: TGTGCCAGCACCACTATAACCTACTGGATGAACACTGAAGCTTTCTTT. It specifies CASTTITYWMNTEAFF.

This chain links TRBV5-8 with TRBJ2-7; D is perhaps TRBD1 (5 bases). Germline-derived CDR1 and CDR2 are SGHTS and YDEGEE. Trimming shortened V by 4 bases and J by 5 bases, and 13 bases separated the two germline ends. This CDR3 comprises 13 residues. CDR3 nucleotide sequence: TGTGCCAGCAGCCGTCGACAGTCAGACGAGCAGTACTTC. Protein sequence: CASSRRQSDEQYF.

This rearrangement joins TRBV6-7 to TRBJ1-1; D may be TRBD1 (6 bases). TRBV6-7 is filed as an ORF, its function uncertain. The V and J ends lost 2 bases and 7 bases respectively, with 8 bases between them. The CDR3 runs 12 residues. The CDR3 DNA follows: TGTGCCAGCAGTTACGGACAGAGTGAAGCTTTCTTT. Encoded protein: CASSYGQSEAFF.

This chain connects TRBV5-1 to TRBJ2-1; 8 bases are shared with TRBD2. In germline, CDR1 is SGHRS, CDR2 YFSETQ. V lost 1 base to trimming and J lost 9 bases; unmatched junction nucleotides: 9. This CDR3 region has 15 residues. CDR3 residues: CASSLTTSGSAEQFF. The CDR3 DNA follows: TGCGCCAGCAGCTTGACCACCAGCGGGAGCGCTGAGCAGTTCTTC.

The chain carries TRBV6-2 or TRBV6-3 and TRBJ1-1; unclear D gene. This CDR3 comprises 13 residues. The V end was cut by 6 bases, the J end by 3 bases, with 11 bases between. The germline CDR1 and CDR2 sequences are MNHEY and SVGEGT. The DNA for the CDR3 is TGTGCCAGCAGCCGGCTCGAGGACACTGAAGCTTTCTTT. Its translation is CASSRLEDTEAFF.

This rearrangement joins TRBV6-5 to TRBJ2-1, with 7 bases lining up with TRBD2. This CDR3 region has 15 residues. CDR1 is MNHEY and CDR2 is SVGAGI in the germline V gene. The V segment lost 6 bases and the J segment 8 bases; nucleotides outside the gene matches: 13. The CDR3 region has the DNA TGTGCCAGCAGAACCTTGGGGGGAGGGAGCGATGAGCAGTTCTTC. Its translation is CASRTLGGGSDEQFF.

CDR3: CAISVGTGTNEQFF. The CDR3 DNA reads as TGTGCCATCAGTGTAGGGACAGGGACCAATGAGCAGTTCTTC. This chain links TRBV10-3 with TRBJ2-1, with 9 bases lining up with TRBD1. V shed 4 bases, J shed 6 bases, and the junction held 4 bases outside the gene matches. The germline V gene has CDR1 ENHRY and CDR2 SYGVKD. The CDR3 is 14 amino acids.

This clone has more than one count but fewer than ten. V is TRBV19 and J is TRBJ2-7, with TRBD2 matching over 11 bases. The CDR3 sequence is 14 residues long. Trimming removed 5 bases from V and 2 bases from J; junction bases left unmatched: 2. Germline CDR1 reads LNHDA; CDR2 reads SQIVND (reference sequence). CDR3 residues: CASSRLAGTYEQYF. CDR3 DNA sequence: TGTGCCAGTAGTCGACTAGCGGGAACCTACGAGCAGTACTTC. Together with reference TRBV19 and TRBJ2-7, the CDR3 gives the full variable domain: DGGITQSPKYLFRKEGQNVTLSCEQNLNHDAMYWYRQDPGQGLRLIYYSQIVNDFQKGDIAEGYSVSREKKESFPLTVTSAQKNPTAFYLCASSRLAGTYEQYFGPGTRLTVT.

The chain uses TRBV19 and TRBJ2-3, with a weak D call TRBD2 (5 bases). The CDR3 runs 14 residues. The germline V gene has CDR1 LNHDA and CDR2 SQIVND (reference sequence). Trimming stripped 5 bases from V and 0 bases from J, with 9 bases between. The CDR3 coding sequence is TGTGCCAGTAGTCGCGGACTCAGCACAGATACGCAGTATTTT. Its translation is CASSRGLSTDTQYF.

This CDR3 is CASSPGLRYEQYF. CDR3 nucleotides: TGTGCCAGCAGCCCCGGACTCCGCTACGAGCAGTACTTC. The chain links TRBV11-2 to TRBJ2-7, with D possibly TRBD2 on 5 matching bases. Germline V lookup: CDR1 SGHAT, CDR2 FQNNGV. Trimming pared 5 bases from V and 3 bases from J, leaving 11 bases between. The CDR3 loop spans 13 amino acids.